Given below is one T cell receptor (beta chain) in context. The CDR3 spans 13 residues. Germline V gene lookup returns CDR1 LGHNA and CDR2 YSLEER. TRB amplification used approximately 250 ng of peripheral blood genomic DNA. The entry originates in a study of T cell clusters in autoimmune cytopenias. One tube held mixed TRB-A and TRB-B primer pools for touch-down PCR. TCRdb re-called the multiplex PCR reads and shows each CDR3 protein once, DNA omitted. In total, the table holds some 3,900 distinct CDR3 sequences. The rearrangement links TRBV4-3 to TRBJ1-1; TCRdb outputs TRBD1, but without DNA this stays unchecked. This clonotype was obtained from a human donor with an autoimmune cytopenia or autoimmune hepatitis (not recorded which). Specimen: peripheral blood. This chain's CDR3 is CASSPVRGGTAFF.